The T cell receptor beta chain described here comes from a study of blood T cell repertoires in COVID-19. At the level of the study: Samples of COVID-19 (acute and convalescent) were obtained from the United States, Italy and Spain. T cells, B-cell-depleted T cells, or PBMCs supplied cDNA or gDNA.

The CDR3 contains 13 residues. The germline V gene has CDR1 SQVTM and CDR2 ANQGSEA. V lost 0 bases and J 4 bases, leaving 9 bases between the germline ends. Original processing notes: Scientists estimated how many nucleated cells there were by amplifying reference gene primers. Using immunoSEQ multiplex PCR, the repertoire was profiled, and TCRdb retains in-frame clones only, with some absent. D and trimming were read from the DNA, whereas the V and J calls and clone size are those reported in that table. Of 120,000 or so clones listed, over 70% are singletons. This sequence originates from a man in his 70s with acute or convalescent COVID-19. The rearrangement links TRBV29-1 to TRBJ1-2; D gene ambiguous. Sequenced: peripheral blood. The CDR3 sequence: CSVEDNSGYGYTF. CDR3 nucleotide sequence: TGCAGCGTTGAAGACAACTCGGGCTATGGCTACACCTTC.